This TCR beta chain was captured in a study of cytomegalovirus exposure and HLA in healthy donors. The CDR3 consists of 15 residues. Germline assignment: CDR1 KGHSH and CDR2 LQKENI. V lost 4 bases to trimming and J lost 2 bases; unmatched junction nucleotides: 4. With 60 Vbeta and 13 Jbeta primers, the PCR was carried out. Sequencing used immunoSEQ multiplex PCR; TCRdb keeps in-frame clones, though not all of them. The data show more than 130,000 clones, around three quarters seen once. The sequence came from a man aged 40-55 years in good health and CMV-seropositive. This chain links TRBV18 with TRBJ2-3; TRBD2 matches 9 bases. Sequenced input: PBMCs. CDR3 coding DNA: TGTGCCAGCTCACACAGACTAGCGGCCACAGATACGCAGTATTTT. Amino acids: CASSHRLAATDTQYF.